This T cell receptor beta chain was obtained from a study of cytomegalovirus exposure and HLA in healthy donors. Whole-study context: Early release data held 75 million to 90 million unique TCRs from HLA-typed donors.

The PCR used 60 Vbeta and 13 Jbeta primers. Produced via immunoSEQ multiplex PCR; TCRdb's table is partial and in-frame only. This repertoire shows 85,000 to 100,000 clones, approximately 85% found once; its top ten account for around 5.2%. V lost 2 bases and J lost 2, with 13 bases in between. This CDR3 has 17 residues. Germline lookup yields CDR1 MDHEN and CDR2 SYDVKM. This sequence was found in a woman aged 18 to 35 in good health and CMV-seropositive. The V call is TRBV28, the J call TRBJ2-6; maybe TRBD1 (6 bases). Sequencing was done on a sample of PBMCs. CDR3 sequence reads: CASSLSSGVAGANVLTF. CDR3 DNA: TGTGCCAGCAGTTTAAGTTCAGGGGTGGCTGGGGCCAACGTCCTGACTTTC. The full variable domain, completed using reference TRBV28 and TRBJ2-6, is DVKVTQSSRYLVKRTGEKVFLECVQDMDHENMFWYRQDPGLGLRLIYFSYDVKMKEKGDIPEGYSVSREKKERFSLILESASTNQTSMYLCASSLSSGVAGANVLTFGAGSRLTVL.